The clone carrying this TCR beta chain has just one count. J lost 10 bases, V lost 1 base, and 10 bases had no gene match. Germline lookup yields CDR1 LNHDA and CDR2 SQIVND (reference sequence). The CDR3 is made up of 16 amino acids. Selected positively for CCR7 and CD45RO-negative, naive CD8 cells excluded terminally differentiated effector memory CD45RA+ cells. The sample comes from a study of shared clonotypes between healthy human individuals. Some 32,000 T cell genomes, or around 180 ng DNA, went into the sorted-subset replicate PCRs. Data came from immunoSEQ multiplex PCR; TCRdb stores just in-frame clones and leaves some out. The table records around 560,000 clones, around 96% of them present only once.

The sequenced sample consisted of naive CD8+ T cells sorted from blood. The clonotype originates from a woman in her thirties in good health. The gene calls are TRBV19 and TRBJ2-1, with TRBD2 identical over 10 bases. The CDR3 DNA reads as TGTGCCAGTAGTATAGGTCTAGCGGGAGCGCCGGACGAGCAGTTCTTC. This sequence encodes CASSIGLAGAPDEQFF.